These 25 T cell receptor beta chains were sequenced from one sample in a study of T cells after yellow fever vaccination. MiXCR, applied by TCRdb to the 5' RACE reads, yields one record per CDR3 protein. The sample records about 340,000 distinct CDR3 sequences, around 3.9% being singletons. This specimen consisted of PBMCs, obtained 5 days after the yellow fever booster vaccination. The origin of the receptors is a man younger than 30 who received the YFV17D yellow fever vaccine.

This clonotype showed up just a few times. V is TRBV5-1 and J is TRBJ2-3; D is perhaps TRBD2 (6 bases). Looked up from germline, CDR1 is SGHRS and CDR2 is YFSETQ. The CDR3 sequence is 15 residues long. Trimming pared 5 bases from V and 2 bases from J, leaving 15 bases between. CDR3 nucleotides: TGCGCCAGCAGAGCTAGCGTTTATCTCACAGATACGCAGTATTTT. Translated, it gives CASRASVYLTDTQYF.

V usage is TRBV2 and J usage is TRBJ1-5; D remains ambiguous. The CDR3 length is 17 residues. Germline CDR1 and CDR2: SNHLY and FYNNEI. V lost 3 bases and J lost 11, with 26 bases in between. CDR3 bases: TGTGCCAGCAGTGAGAGTAAGGCACAAGCAGAAATTGGGGCCCAGCATTTT. It yields the protein CASSESKAQAEIGAQHF.

This clonotype was seen at least ten times. The rearrangement links TRBV12-3 or TRBV12-4 to TRBJ2-7; D is unresolved. V was shortened by 3 bases and J by 4 bases, with 7 bases between the two germline ends. CDR3 size: 12 residues. The CDR3 DNA sequence: TGTGCCAGCAGTTTTTCAGAATACGAGCAGTACTTC. Translated, it gives CASSFSEYEQYF.

This clonotype has a count of ten or more. V and J are TRBV7-7 and TRBJ2-3; D remains unclear. The V and J ends lost 5 bases and 2 bases respectively, with 14 bases between them. CDR1 SSHAT and CDR2 FNYEAQ come from the germline V gene (reference sequence). CDR3 length equals 15 residues. The CDR3 sequence: CASSDTARNTDTQYF. CDR3 nucleotides: TGTGCCAGCAGCGACACGGCCAGAAACACAGATACGCAGTATTTT.

This clonotype was seen ten or more times. CDR3 bases: TGCGCCAGCAGCTTCTCGGGGGGGCAGAGTTATGGCTACACCTTC. This encodes CASSFSGGQSYGYTF. The chain couples TRBV5-1 to TRBJ1-2; TRBD1 might be the D (6 bases). The CDR3 is 15 amino acids. Germline V gives CDR1 SGHRS, CDR2 YFSETQ. Deletions cut 2 bases from V and 5 bases from J, with 16 bases between.

The chain links TRBV2 to TRBJ1-1, with D hard to call. Germline CDR1 SNHLY, CDR2 FYNNEI. V lost 2 bases, J lost 1 base, and 8 bases lay in between. This CDR3 has 14 amino acids. The CDR3 region is CASSEQLRNTEAFF. CDR3 DNA: TGTGCCAGCAGTGAACAGCTAAGGAACACTGAAGCTTTCTTT.

This clonotype has ten or more counts. The chain links TRBV12-3 or TRBV12-4 to TRBJ1-1; D is unresolved. There are 11 residues in the CDR3. Trimming cost V 4 bases and J 6 bases, with 6 bases left between them. CDR3 sequence reads: CASSSLAEAFF. CDR3 coding DNA: TGTGCCAGCAGTTCATTGGCTGAAGCTTTCTTT.

This clonotype was counted between two and nine times. The rearrangement joins TRBV15 to TRBJ2-5; possible D gene TRBD1, 6 bases. This CDR3 is built from 14 residues. The V gene's germline CDR1 is LNHNV and CDR2 YYDKDF (reference sequence). V dropped 4 bases and J dropped 7 bases, with 16 bases sitting between them. CDR3 in amino acids: CATSNLTGNATQYF. CDR3 coding DNA: TGTGCCACCAGCAACCTGACAGGAAACGCGACCCAGTACTTC.

In its sample, this clonotype was seen many times. The chain recombines TRBV7-2 with TRBJ2-1; maybe TRBD2 (5 bases). This CDR3 has 12 amino acids. Germline V gene data show CDR1 as SGHTA and CDR2 as FQGNSA. V was cut by 5 bases and J by 9 bases, with 11 bases left in between. CDR3 sequence (DNA): TGTGCCAGCAGCGACTCACGGGGTGAGCAGTTCTTC. Protein: CASSDSRGEQFF.

This clonotype has ten or more counts. The J gene is TRBJ2-5, the V gene TRBV10-3; 7 bases map to TRBD2. Germline loops: CDR1 ENHRY, CDR2 SYGVKD. The V gene end was trimmed by 10 bases and the J gene end by 2 bases; junction bases not matched to a gene: 10. The CDR3 has 14 residues. The CDR3 sequence is CATRGREGQETQYF. The CDR3 region has the DNA TGTGCCACCAGAGGGAGGGAAGGGCAAGAGACCCAGTACTTC.

There are a few counts of this clonotype. The V gene is TRBV6-1, the J gene TRBJ1-2; TRBD1 agrees at 9 bases. J was trimmed by 8 bases and V by 2 bases; bases with no gene match: 9. Germline CDR1 and CDR2: MNHNS and SASEGT. The CDR3 covers 15 residues. The CDR3 is CASSEQGQGIEGYTF. CDR3 coding DNA: TGTGCCAGCAGTGAACAAGGACAGGGGATTGAAGGCTACACCTTC.

In this sample, this clonotype turned up many times. V usage is TRBV12-3 or TRBV12-4 and J usage is TRBJ1-4; D call uncertain. This CDR3 spans 16 amino acids. V lost 7 bases to trimming and J lost 0 bases, with 15 bases between them. The CDR3 is CASKKRAGPTNEKLFF. CDR3 DNA: TGTGCCAGCAAAAAAAGGGCGGGCCCAACTAATGAAAAACTGTTTTTT.

This clonotype came up a few times. The gene calls are TRBV10-3 and TRBJ2-5; TRBD2 aligns across 8 bases. Trimming removed 7 bases from V and 5 bases from J; junction bases left unmatched: 15. Germline CDR1 reads ENHRY; CDR2 reads SYGVKD. The CDR3 has 16 amino acids. Written as DNA, the CDR3 is TGTGCCATCACCCCGGGGGGGGTCCGCTATTCGGAGACCCAGTACTTC. Its protein is CAITPGGVRYSETQYF.

This clonotype was seen more than once but under ten times. V usage is TRBV7-6 and J usage is TRBJ2-3; D perhaps matches TRBD2 (5 bases). The CDR3 spans 13 residues. Looked up from germline, CDR1 is SGHVS and CDR2 is FNYEAQ. Trimming removed 4 bases from V and 2 bases from J, with 7 bases in between. The CDR3 spells CASSWELTDTQYF. For the CDR3, the DNA is TGTGCCAGCAGCTGGGAGCTCACAGATACGCAGTATTTT. The whole variable domain, filled in from reference TRBV7-6 and TRBJ2-3, reads GAGVSQSPRYKVTKRGQDVALRCDPISGHVSLYWYRQALGQGPEFLTYFNYEAQQDKSGLPNDRFSAERPEGSISTLTIQRTEQRDSAMYRCASSWELTDTQYFGPGTRLTVL.

This clonotype was counted a few times. The rearrangement links TRBV11-2 to TRBJ1-2, with TRBD1 matching over 11 bases. The V segment lost 0 bases and the J segment 8 bases; nucleotides outside the gene matches: 11. The CDR3 length is 17 residues. Germline V CDR1 and CDR2: SGHAT, FQNNGV. CDR3 region: CASSLDPPDRGRWGYTF. The CDR3 DNA reads TGTGCCAGCAGCTTAGATCCCCCGGACAGGGGGCGTTGGGGCTACACCTTC.

This chain links TRBV2 with TRBJ1-4; 8 bases agree with TRBD1. Per the germline V gene, CDR1 is SNHLY and CDR2 is FYNNEI. Losses at the gene ends were 5 bases for V and 6 bases for J; bases not matched to a gene: 8. CDR3 length: 15 amino acids. CDR3 DNA: TGTGCCAGCAGTCCCGACAGGGGCGGAGATGAAAAACTGTTTTTT. Translated, it gives CASSPDRGGDEKLFF.

This clonotype was found many times. This sequence joins TRBV7-9 and TRBJ2-7, with D hard to call. CDR3 length: 13 amino acids. The ends were cut back, 0 bases at V and 6 bases at J, with 9 bases in the middle. Germline V gives CDR1 SEHNR, CDR2 FQNEAQ (reference sequence). This chain's CDR3 is CASSLALGSEQYF. The CDR3 bases are TGTGCCAGCAGCTTAGCGCTTGGGTCCGAGCAGTACTTC.

The chain employs TRBV30 and TRBJ1-1; the D is unclear. V was pared by 0 bases and J by 6 bases, with 11 bases between. The CDR3 totals 13 residues. The germline V gene has CDR1 GTSNPN and CDR2 SVGIG (reference sequence). CDR3 DNA sequence: TGTGCCTGGAGTGTACAGTCTGGGGCTGAAGCTTTCTTT. As protein: CAWSVQSGAEAFF.

This chain connects TRBV3-1 to TRBJ1-2; the match to TRBD1 covers 8 bases. There are 15 residues in the CDR3. Per germline, CDR1 LGHDT and CDR2 YNNKEL (reference sequence). J was trimmed by 4 bases and V by 2 bases; bases with no gene match: 6. This CDR3 reads CASSQPGGVFYGYTF. The CDR3 nucleotides read TGTGCCAGCAGCCAACCAGGGGGCGTTTTCTATGGCTACACCTTC.

This clonotype was observed many times. V gene TRBV12-3 or TRBV12-4 combines with J gene TRBJ2-5; D may match TRBD1 or TRBD2 (5 bases each). V lost 3 bases to trimming and J lost 5 bases, with 13 bases between them. This CDR3 contains 14 residues. In DNA form, the CDR3 reads TGTGCCAGCAGTTTGAGGGGTTTAGGGGAGACCCAGTACTTC. This sequence encodes CASSLRGLGETQYF.

There are many counts of this clonotype. This chain connects TRBV27 to TRBJ1-6, with D unclear. V lost 6 bases and J 3 bases, leaving 15 bases between the germline ends. The CDR3 loop spans 16 amino acids. Germline lookup yields CDR1 MNHEY and CDR2 SMNVEV (reference sequence). The CDR3 reads CASSPGSWVYNSPLHF. CDR3 coding DNA: TGTGCCAGCAGCCCAGGCAGTTGGGTCTATAATTCACCCCTCCACTTT.

This chain connects TRBV7-7 to TRBJ1-3; weak D call: TRBD1 (6 bases). V lost 1 base and J 6 bases, leaving 13 bases between the germline ends. Germline CDR1 and CDR2: SSHAT and FNYEAQ (reference sequence). This CDR3 contains 15 residues. The CDR3 protein is CASSLGQGFENTIYF. CDR3 in DNA: TGTGCCAGCAGCTTAGGTCAGGGGTTTGAAAACACCATATATTTT.

The V gene is TRBV7-9, the J gene TRBJ1-1; D not certain. Deletions cut 6 bases from V and 0 bases from J, with 11 bases between. Germline values: CDR1 SEHNR, CDR2 FQNEAQ (reference sequence). The CDR3 covers 14 residues. DNA of the CDR3: TGTGCCAGCAGACCGAAGCCTCTGAACACTGAAGCTTTCTTT. Its protein product is CASRPKPLNTEAFF.

The chain links TRBV6-5 to TRBJ1-5; D is unresolved. The V and J ends lost 4 bases and 0 bases respectively, with 10 bases between them. The germline V gene encodes CDR1 MNHEY and CDR2 SVGAGI. This CDR3 is 15 amino acids long. CDR3 sequence: CASSSGLYSNQPQHF. Written as DNA, the CDR3 is TGTGCCAGCAGTTCCGGGCTATATAGCAATCAGCCCCAGCATTTT.

The chain links TRBV7-9 to TRBJ2-5; 7 nucleotides align to TRBD2. The CDR3 is 14 amino acids. CDR1 is SEHNR and CDR2 is FQNEAQ in the germline V gene (reference sequence). V lost 5 bases and J lost 4; bases outside the gene matches: 7. The DNA for the CDR3 is TGTGCCAGCAGCCCGACTAGCTTCCCAGAGACCCAGTACTTC. This gives the protein CASSPTSFPETQYF.